The 30 T cell receptor beta chains given below trace back to one sample, sequenced in a study of T cells in Graves' hyperthyroidism and ophthalmopathy. TCR beta CDR3 regions were amplified from RNA transcripts. A first-round RT-PCR of the TCR CDR3 used the HTBI primer set. In TCRdb, the multiplex PCR reads were re-called with MiXCR into one record per CDR3 protein. The sample lists roughly 740,000 distinct CDR3 sequences; about 15% were seen once. Sequencing was performed on blood. The receptors here all came from a man in his late teens or twenties with Graves' hyperthyroidism.

This clonotype was counted a few times. V is TRBV12-5 and J is TRBJ2-1, with D hard to call. Germline CDR1 is LGHNT and CDR2 is FRNRAP. Trimming took 7 bases from V and 4 from J, leaving 8 bases between them. There are 12 residues in the CDR3. In nucleotides, the CDR3 is TGTGCTAGTGCCCCGAGTTACAATGAGCAGTTCTTC. Translated, it gives CASAPSYNEQFF.

The chain joins TRBV28 to TRBJ1-5; D call uncertain. V lost 6 bases to trimming and J lost 6 bases, with 18 bases between them. The CDR3 totals 15 residues. Germline V gives CDR1 MDHEN, CDR2 SYDVKM. The CDR3 DNA reads TGTGCCAGCAGATTGGGAGGCGGGGAAGGTCAGCCCCAGCATTTT. It is translated as CASRLGGGEGQPQHF.

The CDR3 is CASSLAARGELFF. CDR3 DNA sequence: TGTGCCAGCAGCTTGGCGGCCAGGGGGGAGCTGTTTTTT. This chain uses TRBV7-3 with TRBJ2-2; D gene ambiguous. The germline CDR1 and CDR2 sequences are SGHTA and FQGTGA. The CDR3 totals 13 residues. V was shortened by 3 bases and J by 8 bases, with 10 bases between the two germline ends.

This clonotype has just a few counts. V is TRBV19 and J is TRBJ2-7; possibly TRBD1 for D (5 bases). With 6 bases removed from V and 9 bases from J, the gap between germline ends came to 21 bases. The length of the CDR3 is 14 residues. Germline CDR1 is LNHDA and CDR2 is SQIVND (reference sequence). The CDR3 DNA is TGTGCCAGTAGCCCCTGGGGCGAGGAAGCTCGGCAGTACTTC. This encodes CASSPWGEEARQYF.

The chain has TRBV6-2 or TRBV6-3 and TRBJ2-2; no clear D. Trimming left V 4 bases short and J 1 base short, with 10 bases between. Germline-derived CDR1 and CDR2 are MNHEY and SVGEGT. CDR3 length: 15 amino acids. CDR3 amino acids: CASSLLRRNTGELFF. The CDR3 DNA sequence: TGTGCCAGCAGTTTGTTGCGGAGGAACACCGGGGAGCTGTTTTTT.

There are a few counts of this clonotype. V gene TRBV5-1 combines with J gene TRBJ2-2; no clear D gene. Germline loops: CDR1 SGHRS, CDR2 YFSETQ. This CDR3 region has 16 residues. Between the trimmed V and J ends, which lost 0 bases and 0 bases, there was a span of 9 bases. CDR3 coding DNA: TGCGCCAGCAGCTTGGCCCCAGCCGCGAACACCGGGGAGCTGTTTTTT. It yields the protein CASSLAPAANTGELFF.

The chain is built from TRBV7-3 and TRBJ2-1; TRBD2 matches 8 bases. Germline CDR1 reads SGHTA; CDR2 reads FQGTGA. Trimming removed 0 bases from V and 1 base from J; junction bases left unmatched: 2. The CDR3 loop spans 16 amino acids. DNA of the CDR3: TGTGCCAGCAGCTTAACAGCGGGAGTTTCCTACAATGAGCAGTTCTTC. It codes for CASSLTAGVSYNEQFF.

Concerning this clonotype: Mismatch with germline at one junction end may stem from a read error. This chain joins TRBV27 and TRBJ1-2; tentatively, D is TRBD1 (5 bases). Germline CDR1 MNHEY, CDR2 SMNVEV (reference sequence). CDR3 size: 14 residues. The CDR3 nucleotides read TGTGCCAGCAGTTTATCTCAGGGTAACTCTGGCTACACCTTC. Translating it yields CASSLSQGNSGYTF.

This clonotype occurred many times. The rearrangement uses TRBV24-1 and TRBJ2-1; the D gene is possibly TRBD2 (5 bases). The V end was cut by 3 bases, the J end by 5 bases, with 16 bases between. The germline V gene encodes CDR1 KGHDR and CDR2 SFDVKD. The CDR3 is made up of 16 amino acids. The CDR3: CATSDRWLAANNEQFF. CDR3 DNA sequence: TGTGCCACCAGTGATAGATGGCTAGCAGCCAACAATGAGCAGTTCTTC.

In this sample, this clonotype turned up once. CDR3 in amino acids: CSVDEGVISSYNEQFF. As DNA, the CDR3 is TGCAGCGTGGACGAGGGGGTTATTAGCTCCTACAATGAGCAGTTCTTC. The V and J genes are TRBV29-1 and TRBJ2-1; possible D gene TRBD1, 6 bases. V lost 6 bases to trimming and J lost 0 bases, with 18 bases between them. The CDR3 is 16 amino acids. Germline CDR1 reads SQVTM; CDR2 reads ANQGSEA.

This clonotype was seen many times. The rearrangement uses TRBV28 and TRBJ1-5; possible D gene TRBD1, 5 bases. The CDR3 contains 14 residues. V lost 4 bases and J lost 5, with 12 bases in between. CDR1 MDHEN and CDR2 SYDVKM come from the germline V gene. CDR3 bases: TGTGCCAGCAGTTCAGGACAATTTTATCAGCCCCAGCATTTT. This sequence encodes CASSSGQFYQPQHF.

This clonotype was detected once. This may arise from a read error, as a much more abundant clone is one base away. This chain joins TRBV27 and TRBJ1-1, with a possible D match to TRBD1 (5 bases). This CDR3 has 18 residues. CDR1 is MNHEY and CDR2 is SMNVEV in the germline V gene (reference sequence). Deletions cut 0 bases from V and 1 base from J, with 18 bases between. The CDR3 reads CASSLSMQGPLSNTEAFF. DNA of the CDR3: TGTGCCAGCAGTTTATCTATGCAGGGACCGCTTTCGAACACTGAAGCTTTCTTT.

This clonotype was seen a single time. The genes are TRBV20-1 and TRBJ2-5, with D unclear. Trimming removed 6 bases from V and 4 bases from J, with 12 bases in between. This CDR3 is 12 amino acids long. Germline V gene data show CDR1 as DFQATT and CDR2 as SNEGSKA (reference sequence). The CDR3: CSARIMAETQYF. The CDR3 nucleotides read TGCAGTGCCAGGATTATGGCAGAGACCCAGTACTTC.

This clonotype has at least ten counts. The chain carries TRBV6-1 and TRBJ2-7, with TRBD2 matching 11 bases. In germline, CDR1 is MNHNS, CDR2 SASEGT. The ends lost 7 bases at V and 4 bases at J; junction bases unmatched: 12. CDR3 length: 16 amino acids. The CDR3 DNA reads as TGTGCCAGCACTAGGACCACTAGCGGGAGTCCGTACGAGCAGTACTTC. Its protein is CASTRTTSGSPYEQYF.

This clonotype has only a few counts. The chain has TRBV20-1 and TRBJ2-1, with 8 nucleotides matching TRBD2. This CDR3 has 20 residues. Germline-derived CDR1 and CDR2 are DFQATT and SNEGSKA (reference sequence). The V and J ends lost 1 base and 2 bases, in that order; junction bases with no gene match: 19. CDR3 nucleotides: TGCAGTGCTAGAGCCCGCCCCGAGGGAAGCGGGAGTTTCACCTACAATGAGCAGTTCTTC. This gives the protein CSARARPEGSGSFTYNEQFF.

This clonotype was observed a handful of times. This chain connects TRBV5-6 to TRBJ2-3; a weak D match, TRBD1 (5 bases). Germline V CDR1 and CDR2: SGHDT, YYEEEE. Trimming stripped 2 bases from V and 3 bases from J, with 10 bases between. The CDR3 is 14 residues long. CDR3 amino acids: CASSFGARTDTQYF. Here the CDR3 DNA reads TGTGCCAGCAGCTTTGGGGCAAGGACAGATACGCAGTATTTT. Combining the CDR3 with reference TRBV5-6 and TRBJ2-3 gives the whole variable domain DAGVTQSPTHLIKTRGQQVTLRCSPKSGHDTVSWYQQALGQGPQFIFQYYEEEERQRGNFPDRFSGHQFPNYSSELNVNALLLGDSALYLCASSFGARTDTQYFGPGTRLTVL.

The rearrangement uses TRBV10-3 and TRBJ2-3; D is ambiguous. This CDR3 comprises 13 residues. With 2 bases removed from V and 5 bases from J, the gap between germline ends came to 8 bases. Germline V CDR1 and CDR2: ENHRY, SYGVKD. This CDR3 reads CAISEDRGDTQYF. CDR3 nucleotides: TGTGCCATCAGTGAGGACCGTGGAGATACGCAGTATTTT.

This clonotype was observed many times. The chain carries TRBV28 and TRBJ2-1; 7 bases agree with TRBD1. This CDR3 has 15 amino acids. Per germline, CDR1 MDHEN and CDR2 SYDVKM. Trimming cost V 6 bases and J 3 bases; bases outside gene matches: 8. In DNA, the CDR3 is TGTGCCAGCAGGAAAGACAGGGCCAGCTACAATGAGCAGTTCTTC. It translates to CASRKDRASYNEQFF.

This clonotype was found a few times. The CDR3 region has the DNA TGCGCCAGCAGCCGCCGTGCTAGCGATCCAGATACGCAGTATTTT. This sequence encodes CASSRRASDPDTQYF. This rearrangement joins TRBV4-1 to TRBJ2-3; TRBD2 might be the D (6 bases). Germline CDR1 and CDR2: MGHRA and YSYEKL. V lost 4 bases to trimming and J lost 4 bases, with 15 bases between them. The length of the CDR3 is 15 residues.

In DNA, the CDR3 is TGCAGTGCTAGAGGACAGGGGGCCAGGGAGCAGTACTTC. Translating gives CSARGQGAREQYF. This sequence joins TRBV20-1 and TRBJ2-7, with 10 bases lining up with TRBD1. The junction had 4 bases not matched to a gene; V was cut back by 1 base and J by 7 bases. The germline V gene encodes CDR1 DFQATT and CDR2 SNEGSKA (reference sequence). The CDR3 consists of 13 residues.

Worth noting for this clonotype: One base away lies a much larger clone, so this may be a sequencing read error. The V call is TRBV7-8, the J call TRBJ2-3; D tentatively reads TRBD1 or TRBD2 (5 bases each). Germline V gene data show CDR1 as SGHVS and CDR2 as FQNEAQ. This CDR3 comprises 14 residues. With 4 bases removed from V and 4 bases from J, the gap between germline ends came to 12 bases. CDR3 amino acids: CASSSGAFADTQYF. CDR3 bases: TGTGCCAGCAGCTCCGGGGCATTCGCAGATACGCAGTATTTT.

The V gene is TRBV20-1, the J gene TRBJ2-3; 11 bases match TRBD2. CDR1 is DFQATT and CDR2 is SNEGSKA in the germline V gene (reference sequence). CDR3 length: 14 residues. Germline trimming cut 4 bases from V and 11 bases from J; bases unmatched to any gene: 11. CDR3 residues: CSATLAGALRGQYF. CDR3 coding DNA: TGCAGTGCTACACTAGCGGGAGCCCTAAGGGGGCAGTATTTT.

This clonotype was recorded at least ten times. The chain joins TRBV28 to TRBJ2-7, with a possible D match to TRBD2 (5 bases). The ends were cut back, 4 bases at V and 5 bases at J, with 9 bases in the middle. Per germline, CDR1 MDHEN and CDR2 SYDVKM. CDR3 size: 12 residues. The CDR3 sequence: CASSSPGNEQYF. CDR3 nucleotide sequence: TGTGCCAGCAGTTCCCCGGGAAACGAGCAGTACTTC.

Points on this clonotype: A much larger clonotype is one base distant, so this may be a read error. V is TRBV6-1 and J is TRBJ1-1, with a possible D match to TRBD1 (5 bases). The V end lost 5 bases, the J end lost 3 bases, and 13 bases lay between the germline ends. Germline CDR1 reads MNHNS; CDR2 reads SASEGT. This CDR3 has 14 residues. The CDR3 loop is CASSRRDGYTEAFF. Here the CDR3 DNA reads TGTGCCAGCAGTCGCCGGGACGGCTACACTGAAGCTTTCTTT.

This clonotype was found many times. V and J are TRBV6-2 or TRBV6-3 and TRBJ1-5, with D perhaps matching TRBD1 (6 bases). CDR1 is MNHEY, CDR2 SVGEGT, per germline. Trimming stripped 6 bases from V and 7 bases from J, with 16 bases between. The CDR3 is made up of 14 amino acids. CDR3 residues: CASRPRGPGQPQHF. The CDR3 region has the DNA TGTGCCAGCAGACCCAGGGGACCTGGGCAGCCCCAGCATTTT.

This clonotype was detected a few times. This CDR3 is CSALFSGGPTGELFF. As DNA, the CDR3 is TGCAGTGCCCTGTTCTCGGGAGGGCCTACCGGGGAGCTGTTTTTT. The chain recombines TRBV20-1 with TRBJ2-2, with TRBD2 matching 8 bases. There are 15 residues in the CDR3. Germline V gives CDR1 DFQATT, CDR2 SNEGSKA (reference sequence). V shed 6 bases, J shed 5 bases, and the junction held 11 bases outside the gene matches.

The CDR3, as DNA: TGTGCCAGCTCACCATGGGGTCTCAAGCGGGAGACCCAGTACTTC. Protein: CASSPWGLKRETQYF. This chain links TRBV18 with TRBJ2-5; D is possibly TRBD2 (5 bases). Germline values: CDR1 KGHSH, CDR2 LQKENI. Trimming took off 2 bases at V and 5 bases at J, with 15 bases between the two ends. The CDR3 is 15 amino acids.

The V gene is TRBV4-2, the J gene TRBJ2-7, with D uncertain. This CDR3 is built from 15 residues. Germline CDR1 LGHNA, CDR2 YNFKEQ. Trimming took off 1 base at V and 3 bases at J, with 13 bases between the two ends. Written as DNA, the CDR3 is TGTGCCAGCAGCCAAGGGGGTATAGGTGGCTACGAGCAGTACTTC. Translating gives CASSQGGIGGYEQYF.

This clonotype was picked up many times. V is TRBV9 and J is TRBJ1-2, with a possible D match to TRBD1 (5 bases). Germline CDR1 SGDLS, CDR2 YYNGEE. V gave up 0 bases and J gave up 0 bases, with 9 bases separating them. The CDR3 has 15 amino acids. As DNA, the CDR3 is TGTGCCAGCAGCGTAGCTCAGGGAACTAACTATGGCTACACCTTC. Amino acids: CASSVAQGTNYGYTF.

Only a few counts were recorded for this clonotype. The genes are TRBV2 and TRBJ1-1, with unresolved D. The CDR3 has 12 amino acids. V was trimmed by 10 bases and J by 1 base, leaving 10 bases between them. Germline CDR1 is SNHLY and CDR2 is FYNNEI. CDR3 in amino acids: CATITGNTEAFF. The CDR3 nucleotides read TGTGCCACCATAACGGGGAACACTGAAGCTTTCTTT.